The rows below give T cell receptor beta chains drawn from one sample of a study of blood T cell repertoires in COVID-19. Sequenced by immunoSEQ multiplex PCR; TCRdb stores in-frame clones only, minus some. The table has 55,000 to 65,000 clones, roughly 86% seen once. Material: peripheral blood. The receptors originated from a man in his 60s with active or convalescent COVID-19. Each CDR3 is given with its conserved first and last residue. A D gene is named only where the DNA matches it firmly. Some rows mark clone size as missing; the rest say once, few, many or name a class of expanded clone.

d_gene: TRBD1; abundance: once; len: 14; v_gene: TRBV5-1; j_gene: TRBJ1-2; CDR3aa: CASSRQGGDYGYTF; CDR3nt: TGCGCCAGCAGCCGACAGGGTGGGGACTATGGCTACACCTTC
d_gene: TRBD2; abundance: .; len: 18; v_gene: TRBV7-2; j_gene: TRBJ2-1; CDR3aa: CASSELAGGLGGSNEQFF; CDR3nt: TGTGCCAGCAGCGAACTAGCGGGGGGCCTCGGAGGGAGTAATGAGCAGTTCTTC
d_gene: TRBD1; abundance: .; len: 15; v_gene: TRBV5-4; j_gene: TRBJ2-5; CDR3aa: CASSLSQGHGETQYF; CDR3nt: TGTGCCAGCAGCTTGTCACAGGGGCACGGAGAGACCCAGTACTTC
d_gene: .; abundance: once; len: 12; v_gene: TRBV12-3/TRBV12-4; j_gene: TRBJ2-1; CDR3aa: CASSWGRNEQFF; CDR3nt: TGTGCCAGCAGTTGGGGCCGCAATGAGCAGTTCTTC
d_gene: TRBD2; abundance: .; len: 17; v_gene: TRBV7-6; j_gene: TRBJ2-1; CDR3aa: CASSRRTSGVSYNEQFF; CDR3nt: TGTGCCAGCAGCCGACGGACTAGCGGGGTCTCCTACAATGAGCAGTTCTTC
d_gene: .; abundance: .; len: 15; v_gene: TRBV5-1; j_gene: TRBJ1-1; CDR3aa: CASTAQRGRNTEAFF; CDR3nt: TGCGCCAGCACCGCACAGAGGGGGAGAAACACTGAAGCTTTCTTT
d_gene: TRBD1; abundance: .; len: 15; v_gene: TRBV6-5; j_gene: TRBJ2-2; CDR3aa: CASSYWDRGAGELFF; CDR3nt: TGTGCCAGCAGTTACTGGGACAGGGGAGCCGGGGAGCTGTTTTTT
d_gene: .; abundance: .; len: 15; v_gene: TRBV5-6; j_gene: TRBJ1-6; CDR3aa: CASKLDRKYNSPLHF; CDR3nt: TGTGCCAGCAAGCTTGATCGCAAGTATAATTCACCCCTCCACTTT
d_gene: .; abundance: .; len: 13; v_gene: TRBV6-5; j_gene: TRBJ1-1; CDR3aa: CASSSTPNTEAFF; CDR3nt: TGTGCCAGCAGTTCCACACCGAACACTGAAGCTTTCTTT
d_gene: TRBD1; abundance: .; len: 14; v_gene: TRBV24-1; j_gene: TRBJ1-1; CDR3aa: CATRTGGFDTEAFF; CDR3nt: TGTGCCACCAGGACAGGGGGCTTCGACACTGAAGCTTTCTTT
d_gene: .; abundance: .; len: 16; v_gene: TRBV4-3; j_gene: TRBJ2-2; CDR3aa: CASSQERGTGTGELFF; CDR3nt: TGCGCCAGCAGCCAAGAGAGGGGGACGGGCACCGGGGAGCTGTTTTTT
d_gene: .; abundance: .; len: 13; v_gene: TRBV6-5; j_gene: TRBJ1-5; CDR3aa: CASTRQANQPQHF; CDR3nt: TGTGCCAGCACGAGACAGGCCAATCAGCCCCAGCATTTT
d_gene: TRBD1; abundance: many; len: 14; v_gene: TRBV6-2/TRBV6-3; j_gene: TRBJ1-2; CDR3aa: CASSGQGANYGYTF; CDR3nt: TGTGCCAGCAGCGGACAGGGAGCTAACTATGGCTACACCTTC
d_gene: .; abundance: .; len: 13; v_gene: TRBV10-3; j_gene: TRBJ1-1; CDR3aa: CAIRYDTYTEAFF; CDR3nt: TGTGCCATCAGGTACGACACGTACACTGAAGCTTTCTTT
d_gene: TRBD2; abundance: once; len: 10; v_gene: TRBV20-1; j_gene: TRBJ2-1; CDR3aa: CSAQRGGLIF; CDR3nt: TGCAGTGCCCAGCGGGGGGGCCTAATCTTC
d_gene: TRBD1; abundance: .; len: 15; v_gene: TRBV27; j_gene: TRBJ1-6; CDR3aa: CASRIDRERVSPLHF; CDR3nt: TGTGCCAGCAGGATCGACAGGGAGCGGGTTTCACCCCTCCACTTT
d_gene: TRBD1; abundance: .; len: 16; v_gene: TRBV18; j_gene: TRBJ1-5; CDR3aa: CASSLTRDRGRQPQHF; CDR3nt: TGTGCCAGCTCACTTACTCGGGACAGGGGTCGGCAGCCCCAGCATTTT
d_gene: .; abundance: .; len: 13; v_gene: TRBV19; j_gene: TRBJ2-5; CDR3aa: CASSMGGYGTQYF; CDR3nt: TGTGCCAGTAGTATGGGCGGGTACGGGACCCAGTACTTC
d_gene: .; abundance: once; len: 15; v_gene: TRBV6-6; j_gene: TRBJ1-2; CDR3aa: CASSSPAGRNYGYTF; CDR3nt: TGTGCCAGCAGTTCCCCCGCAGGGAGGAACTATGGCTACACCTTC
d_gene: TRBD1; abundance: .; len: 14; v_gene: TRBV5-1; j_gene: TRBJ1-5; CDR3aa: CASSLGGGEQPQHF; CDR3nt: TGCGCCAGCAGCTTGGGAGGGGGCGAACAGCCCCAGCATTTT
d_gene: .; abundance: .; len: 16; v_gene: TRBV7-9; j_gene: TRBJ1-3; CDR3aa: CASSLAIRSSGNTIYF; CDR3nt: TGTGCCAGCAGCTTAGCGATCAGATCCTCTGGAAACACCATATATTTT
d_gene: .; abundance: .; len: 14; v_gene: TRBV9; j_gene: TRBJ2-7; CDR3aa: CASSVVPGSGEQYF; CDR3nt: TGTGCCAGCAGCGTAGTCCCCGGGTCGGGGGAGCAGTACTTC
d_gene: .; abundance: .; len: 17; v_gene: TRBV11-2; j_gene: TRBJ2-1; CDR3aa: CASSPRWALSSYNEQFF; CDR3nt: TGTGCCAGCAGCCCAAGATGGGCCCTCAGCTCCTACAATGAGCAGTTCTTC
d_gene: .; abundance: .; len: 14; v_gene: TRBV30; j_gene: TRBJ2-6; CDR3aa: CAWSSRSGANVLTF; CDR3nt: TGTGCCTGGAGTTCGCGCTCTGGGGCCAACGTCCTGACTTTC
d_gene: .; abundance: few; len: 13; v_gene: TRBV7-3; j_gene: TRBJ1-1; CDR3aa: CASSPGGQNEAFF; CDR3nt: TGTGCCAGCAGCCCAGGAGGACAGAATGAAGCTTTCTTT
d_gene: .; abundance: .; len: 12; v_gene: TRBV11-2; j_gene: TRBJ2-1; CDR3aa: CASSFGGNYPFF; CDR3nt: TGTGCCAGCAGCTTTGGTGGCAATTATCCGTTCTTC
d_gene: .; abundance: .; len: 12; v_gene: TRBV30; j_gene: TRBJ2-2; CDR3aa: CAWSPGTGELFF; CDR3nt: TGTGCCTGGAGTCCAGGGACCGGGGAGCTGTTTTTT
d_gene: .; abundance: .; len: 15; v_gene: TRBV7-2; j_gene: TRBJ2-5; CDR3aa: CASSRRGGAGETQYF; CDR3nt: TGTGCCAGCAGCCGGAGAGGGGGCGCGGGGGAGACCCAGTACTTC
d_gene: .; abundance: .; len: 12; v_gene: TRBV11-3; j_gene: TRBJ2-7; CDR3aa: CASSLFGEEQYF; CDR3nt: TGTGCCAGCAGCTTATTCGGGGAAGAGCAGTACTTC
d_gene: TRBD2; abundance: once; len: 15; v_gene: TRBV14; j_gene: TRBJ2-7; CDR3aa: CASSLGLAVSYEQYF; CDR3nt: TGTGCCAGCAGCCTGGGACTAGCGGTTTCCTACGAGCAGTACTTC
d_gene: TRBD1; abundance: .; len: 17; v_gene: TRBV6-4; j_gene: TRBJ1-5; CDR3aa: CASSRPDRESSNQPQHF; CDR3nt: TGTGCCAGCAGCAGACCGGACAGGGAATCGAGCAATCAGCCCCAGCATTTT
d_gene: .; abundance: .; len: 15; v_gene: TRBV3-1/TRBV3-2; j_gene: TRBJ2-7; CDR3aa: CASSRQLEGTYEQYF; CDR3nt: TGTGCCAGCAGCCGGCAGCTAGAGGGAACCTACGAGCAGTACTTC
d_gene: .; abundance: .; len: 16; v_gene: TRBV18; j_gene: TRBJ1-1; CDR3aa: CASSPTAGKRNTEAFF; CDR3nt: TGTGCCAGCTCACCAACGGCGGGAAAGAGGAACACTGAAGCTTTCTTT
d_gene: TRBD2; abundance: .; len: 17; v_gene: TRBV7-3; j_gene: TRBJ2-1; CDR3aa: CASSPPERGSSYNEQFF; CDR3nt: TGTGCCAGCAGCCCTCCGGAGCGGGGGAGCTCCTACAATGAGCAGTTCTTC
d_gene: TRBD2; abundance: .; len: 16; v_gene: TRBV19; j_gene: TRBJ2-5; CDR3aa: CASSAGLAGGRETQYF; CDR3nt: TGTGCCAGTAGTGCGGGACTAGCGGGGGGGCGAGAGACCCAGTACTTC
d_gene: .; abundance: .; len: 13; v_gene: TRBV7-9; j_gene: TRBJ1-1; CDR3aa: CASSRGRLSEAFF; CDR3nt: TGTGCCAGCAGCCGTGGGAGACTCTCTGAAGCTTTCTTT
d_gene: TRBD1; abundance: .; len: 14; v_gene: TRBV19; j_gene: TRBJ1-4; CDR3aa: CASSRGTGDGKLFF; CDR3nt: TGTGCCAGTAGCCGAGGGACAGGGGATGGGAAACTGTTTTTT
d_gene: .; abundance: .; len: 11; v_gene: TRBV29-1; j_gene: TRBJ2-1; CDR3aa: CSVERNNEQFF; CDR3nt: TGCAGCGTTGAGAGGAACAATGAGCAGTTCTTC
d_gene: .; abundance: once; len: 17; v_gene: TRBV14; j_gene: TRBJ1-3; CDR3aa: CASSPGEWPSSGNTIYF; CDR3nt: TGTGCCAGCAGCCCGGGTGAATGGCCATCCTCTGGAAACACCATATATTTT
d_gene: TRBD1; abundance: once; len: 15; v_gene: TRBV2; j_gene: TRBJ2-7; CDR3aa: CASSVPGQGAYEQYF; CDR3nt: TGTGCCAGCAGTGTACCGGGACAGGGGGCCTACGAGCAGTACTTC
d_gene: .; abundance: .; len: 17; v_gene: TRBV5-1; j_gene: TRBJ2-5; CDR3aa: CASSGAAKIAEQETQYF; CDR3nt: TGCGCCAGCAGCGGGGCAGCAAAGATAGCGGAGCAAGAGACCCAGTACTTC
d_gene: TRBD1; abundance: .; len: 14; v_gene: TRBV6-5; j_gene: TRBJ1-5; CDR3aa: CASSRQGAAQPQHF; CDR3nt: TGTGCCAGCAGTCGACAGGGGGCCGCTCAGCCCCAGCATTTT
d_gene: .; abundance: .; len: 14; v_gene: TRBV5-1; j_gene: TRBJ2-7; CDR3aa: CASSLSGVSYEQYF; CDR3nt: TGCGCCAGCAGCTTGTCAGGGGTATCCTACGAGCAGTACTTC
d_gene: .; abundance: .; len: 13; v_gene: TRBV28; j_gene: TRBJ1-2; CDR3aa: CASSDSDNYGYTF; CDR3nt: TGTGCCAGCAGTGACAGCGATAACTATGGCTACACCTTC
d_gene: .; abundance: .; len: 16; v_gene: TRBV7-2; j_gene: TRBJ1-3; CDR3aa: CASSYHRTVSGNTIYF; CDR3nt: TGTGCCAGCAGCTACCACCGGACAGTCTCTGGAAACACCATATATTTT
d_gene: TRBD1; abundance: .; len: 16; v_gene: TRBV28; j_gene: TRBJ1-3; CDR3aa: CASSSGQLDSGNTIYF; CDR3nt: TGTGCCAGCAGTTCGGGACAGCTCGACTCTGGAAACACCATATATTTT
d_gene: .; abundance: .; len: 15; v_gene: TRBV7-9; j_gene: TRBJ1-6; CDR3aa: CASSGGDSYNSPLHF; CDR3nt: TGTGCCAGCAGCGGGGGGGACTCCTATAATTCACCCCTCCACTTT
d_gene: TRBD2; abundance: .; len: 13; v_gene: TRBV5-4; j_gene: TRBJ2-7; CDR3aa: CASSLRGRDEQYF; CDR3nt: TGTGCCAGCAGCCTCCGGGGGAGGGACGAGCAGTACTTC
d_gene: .; abundance: .; len: 16; v_gene: TRBV5-1; j_gene: TRBJ2-2; CDR3aa: CASSLGGAANTGELFF; CDR3nt: TGCGCCAGCAGCTTGGGCGGGGCTGCGAACACCGGGGAGCTGTTTTTT
d_gene: TRBD1; abundance: .; len: 16; v_gene: TRBV7-2; j_gene: TRBJ1-2; CDR3aa: CASSHDGQGKVYGYTF; CDR3nt: TGTGCCAGCAGCCACGACGGACAGGGGAAGGTCTATGGCTACACCTTC
d_gene: .; abundance: .; len: 15; v_gene: TRBV19; j_gene: TRBJ2-3; CDR3aa: CASSTRGAGTDTQYF; CDR3nt: TGTGCCAGTAGCACCAGGGGAGCGGGCACAGATACGCAGTATTTT
d_gene: .; abundance: .; len: 14; v_gene: TRBV3-1/TRBV3-2; j_gene: TRBJ1-1; CDR3aa: CASSQDHVNTEAFF; CDR3nt: TGTGCCAGCAGCCAAGACCATGTGAACACTGAAGCTTTCTTT
d_gene: .; abundance: .; len: 15; v_gene: TRBV7-2; j_gene: TRBJ1-3; CDR3aa: CASSAGAGLGNTIYF; CDR3nt: TGTGCCAGCAGCGCCGGCGCGGGGCTTGGAAACACCATATATTTT
d_gene: .; abundance: .; len: 16; v_gene: TRBV19; j_gene: TRBJ1-5; CDR3aa: CASSPLRGISNQPQHF; CDR3nt: TGTGCCAGTAGTCCCCTCAGGGGAATCAGCAATCAGCCCCAGCATTTT